This passage covers 3 T cell receptor beta chains from one sample sequenced in a study of T-cell reconstitution after alpha-beta-depleted transplantation in children. Using unique molecular identifiers, the investigators prepared the TCRbeta library. TCRdb independently ran MiXCR on the PCR reads; one entry per CDR3 protein. Of just over 70,000 distinct CDR3 sequences listed, approximately 7.3% were seen once; the top ten hold around 2.6%. This sample comprised PBMCs from the stem cell graft donor, obtained from the stem cell graft. These receptors were obtained from a human donor who donated a stem cell graft to a child with acute lymphoblastic leukemia.

The chain is built from TRBV6-1 and TRBJ2-3, with D uncertain. Germline CDR1 is MNHNS and CDR2 is SASEGT. This CDR3 region has 14 residues. V was pared by 1 base and J by 8 bases, with 13 bases between. The CDR3 bases are TGTGCCAGCAGTGAAGGGATTGAGTTCAGTACGCAGTATTTT. This encodes CASSEGIEFSTQYF.

The gene calls are TRBV12-3 or TRBV12-4 and TRBJ1-6; D gene ambiguous. The V end lost 3 bases, the J end lost 7 bases, and 10 bases lay between the germline ends. The CDR3 is 14 residues long. The DNA of the CDR3 is TGTGCCAGCAGTTTGGGAGTGGAGAATTCACCCCTCCACTTT. Translated, it gives CASSLGVENSPLHF.

This clonotype occurred many times. The chain recombines TRBV6-5 with TRBJ1-4; TRBD1 is a possible D gene (5 bases). Trimming removed 4 bases from V and 8 bases from J, with 23 bases in between. CDR1 and CDR2 (germline): MNHEY, SVGAGI. This CDR3 is 17 amino acids long. CDR3 region: CASSSSGAGGIREKLFF. DNA of the CDR3: TGTGCCAGCAGTTCATCTGGTGCCGGGGGGATTCGAGAAAAACTGTTTTTT.